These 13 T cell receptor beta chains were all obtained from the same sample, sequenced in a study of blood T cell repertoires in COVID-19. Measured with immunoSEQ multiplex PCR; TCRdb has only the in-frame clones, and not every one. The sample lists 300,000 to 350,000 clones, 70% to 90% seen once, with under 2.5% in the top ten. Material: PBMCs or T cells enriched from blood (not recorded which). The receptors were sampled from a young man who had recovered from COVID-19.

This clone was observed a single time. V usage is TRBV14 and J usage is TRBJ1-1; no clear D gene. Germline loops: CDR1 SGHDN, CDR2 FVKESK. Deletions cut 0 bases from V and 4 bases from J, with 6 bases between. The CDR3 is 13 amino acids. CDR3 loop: CASSQDLFTEAFF. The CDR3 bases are TGTGCCAGCAGCCAAGATCTTTTCACTGAAGCTTTCTTT.

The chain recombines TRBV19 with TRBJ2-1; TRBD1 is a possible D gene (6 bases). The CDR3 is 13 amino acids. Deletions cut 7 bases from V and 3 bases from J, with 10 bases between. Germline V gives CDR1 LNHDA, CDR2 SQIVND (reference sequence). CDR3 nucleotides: TGTGCCAGTACCGCAGGGGTCTACAATGAGCAGTTCTTC. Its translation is CASTAGVYNEQFF.

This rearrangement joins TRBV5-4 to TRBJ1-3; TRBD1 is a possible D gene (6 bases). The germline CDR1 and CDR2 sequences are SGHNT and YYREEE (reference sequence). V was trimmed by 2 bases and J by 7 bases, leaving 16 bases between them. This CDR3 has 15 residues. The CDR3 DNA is TGTGCCAGCAGCTTAATGGGGGGGCGGAAGAACACCATATATTTT. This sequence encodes CASSLMGGRKNTIYF.

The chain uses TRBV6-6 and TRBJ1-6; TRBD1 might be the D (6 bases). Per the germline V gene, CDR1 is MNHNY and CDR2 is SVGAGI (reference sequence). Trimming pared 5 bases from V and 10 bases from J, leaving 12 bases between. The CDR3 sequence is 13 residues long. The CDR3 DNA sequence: TGTGCCAGCAGTAATACAGGGACCTCACCCCTCCACTTT. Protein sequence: CASSNTGTSPLHF.

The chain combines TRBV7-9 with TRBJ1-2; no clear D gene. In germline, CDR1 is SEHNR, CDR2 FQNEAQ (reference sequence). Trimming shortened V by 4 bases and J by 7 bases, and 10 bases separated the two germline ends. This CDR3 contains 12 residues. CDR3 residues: CASSSTHSGYTF. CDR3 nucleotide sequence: TGTGCCAGCAGCTCGACTCACTCTGGCTACACCTTC.

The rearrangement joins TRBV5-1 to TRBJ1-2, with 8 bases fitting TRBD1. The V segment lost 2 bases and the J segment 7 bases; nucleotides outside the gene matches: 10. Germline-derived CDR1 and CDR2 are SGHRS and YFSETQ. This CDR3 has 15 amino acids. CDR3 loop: CASSLLDRDPGGYTF. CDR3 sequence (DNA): TGCGCCAGCAGCTTACTGGACAGGGATCCTGGTGGCTACACCTTC.

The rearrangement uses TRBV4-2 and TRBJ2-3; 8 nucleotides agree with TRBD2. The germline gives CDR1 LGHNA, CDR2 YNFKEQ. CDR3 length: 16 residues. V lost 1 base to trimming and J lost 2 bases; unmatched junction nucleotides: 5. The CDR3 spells CASSQVVGGATDTQYF. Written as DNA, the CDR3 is TGTGCCAGCAGCCAAGTTGTCGGGGGGGCCACAGATACGCAGTATTTT.

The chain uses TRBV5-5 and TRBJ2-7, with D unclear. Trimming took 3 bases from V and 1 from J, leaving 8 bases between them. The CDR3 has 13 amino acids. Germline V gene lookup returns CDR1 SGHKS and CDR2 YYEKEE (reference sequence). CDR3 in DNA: TGTGCCAGCAGCTCGATGCGGTCCTACGAGCAGTACTTC. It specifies CASSSMRSYEQYF.

This CDR3 is CASSPPGYRGSTDTQYF. CDR3 bases: TGTGCCAGCTCACCACCTGGGTATAGGGGGAGCACAGATACGCAGTATTTT. The chain combines TRBV18 with TRBJ2-3, with D maybe TRBD1 (6 bases). The CDR3 sequence is 17 residues long. Germline CDR1 reads KGHSH; CDR2 reads LQKENI. V was cut by 0 bases and J by 0 bases, with 13 bases left in between.

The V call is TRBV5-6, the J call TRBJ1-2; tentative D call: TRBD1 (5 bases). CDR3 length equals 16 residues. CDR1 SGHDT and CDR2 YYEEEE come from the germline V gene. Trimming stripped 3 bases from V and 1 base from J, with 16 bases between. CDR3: CASSWGGTVLNYGYTF. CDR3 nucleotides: TGTGCCAGCAGCTGGGGAGGGACCGTACTTAACTATGGCTACACCTTC.

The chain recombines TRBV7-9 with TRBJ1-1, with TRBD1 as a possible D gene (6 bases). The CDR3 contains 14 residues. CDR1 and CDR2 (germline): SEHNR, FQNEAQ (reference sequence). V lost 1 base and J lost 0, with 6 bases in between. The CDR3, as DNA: TGTGCCAGCAGCTTAGGACAGGTGAACACTGAAGCTTTCTTT. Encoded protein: CASSLGQVNTEAFF.

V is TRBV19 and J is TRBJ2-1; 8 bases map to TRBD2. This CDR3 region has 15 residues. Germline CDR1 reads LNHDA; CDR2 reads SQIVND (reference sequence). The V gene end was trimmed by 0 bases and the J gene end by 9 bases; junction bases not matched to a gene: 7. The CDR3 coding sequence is TGTGCCAGTAGTATAGACGGGGGGGTGTTGACTGAGCAGTTCTTC. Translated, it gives CASSIDGGVLTEQFF.

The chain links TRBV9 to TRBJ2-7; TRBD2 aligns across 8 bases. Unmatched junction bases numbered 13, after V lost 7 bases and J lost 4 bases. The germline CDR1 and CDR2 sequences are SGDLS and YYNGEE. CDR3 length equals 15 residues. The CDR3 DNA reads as TGTGCCAGCGCGTCTGGGCCGGGGGGGCTTTACGAGCAGTACTTC. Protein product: CASASGPGGLYEQYF. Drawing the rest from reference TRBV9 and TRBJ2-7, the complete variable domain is DSGVTQTPKHLITATGQRVTLRCSPRSGDLSVYWYQQSLDQGLQFLIQYYNGEERAKGNILERFSAQQFPDLHSELNLSSLELGDSALYFCASASGPGGLYEQYFGPGTRLTVT.